Listed here are 16 T cell receptor beta chains from one sample, sequenced in a study of type 1 regulatory T cells. Their specific antigens are unknown. TCRdb passed the reads through MiXCR, listing each CDR3 protein once. The profile shows 60,000 to 70,000 distinct CDR3 sequences, about 69% of them singletons. Sequencing input: cultured T cells, either the whole culture or a sorted T cell fraction (not recorded which). Noted subset: Tr1-enriched cell product generated in vitro against host alloantigens. The receptor set was obtained from a human donor in good health.

V gene TRBV29-1 combines with J gene TRBJ1-5; D gene ambiguous. CDR1 and CDR2 (germline): SQVTM, ANQGSEA. The CDR3 runs to 11 residues. V was cut by 8 bases and J by 5 bases, with 10 bases left in between. The CDR3 DNA is TGCAGCCTGAAACGGGATCAGCCCCAGCATTTT. Translating it yields CSLKRDQPQHF.

This rearrangement joins TRBV12-3 or TRBV12-4 to TRBJ1-5; no reliable D call. V was cut by 6 bases and J by 7 bases, with 16 bases left in between. The CDR3 covers 14 residues. The CDR3 here is CASSLTGESQPQHF. DNA for the CDR3: TGTGCCAGCAGCCTGACCGGGGAATCCCAGCCCCAGCATTTT.

The chain is built from TRBV20-1 and TRBJ2-2, with D perhaps TRBD1 (5 bases). The germline V gene encodes CDR1 DFQATT and CDR2 SNEGSKA (reference sequence). This CDR3 spans 13 amino acids. V was trimmed by 5 bases and J by 6 bases, leaving 13 bases between them. The CDR3 coding sequence is TGCAGTGCTGGGCAGGGTAGTTCCGGGGAGCTGTTTTTT. Translation: CSAGQGSSGELFF.

The rearrangement links TRBV5-1 to TRBJ2-6; no reliable D call. Germline loops: CDR1 SGHRS, CDR2 YFSETQ. The CDR3 length is 16 residues. The V end was cut by 7 bases, the J end by 0 bases, with 14 bases between. The CDR3, as DNA: TGCGCCAGCGCTGGCTTCCCTCCCTCTGGGGCCAACGTCCTGACTTTC. It codes for CASAGFPPSGANVLTF.

This clonotype was recorded a few times. The chain carries TRBV2 and TRBJ2-7; 13 bases line up with TRBD2. This CDR3 contains 15 residues. Germline assignment: CDR1 SNHLY and CDR2 FYNNEI. The ends lost 5 bases at V and 2 bases at J; junction bases unmatched: 3. The CDR3 reads CASSRTSGSTYEQYF. CDR3 nucleotides: TGTGCCAGCAGTAGGACTAGCGGGAGTACCTACGAGCAGTACTTC.

The gene calls are TRBV7-9 and TRBJ2-1; 7 bases map to TRBD1. Trimming removed 1 base from V and 14 bases from J; junction bases left unmatched: 2. CDR1 and CDR2 (germline): SEHNR, FQNEAQ (reference sequence). This CDR3 region has 11 residues. CDR3 region: CASSLVQGEFF. In DNA, the CDR3 is TGTGCCAGCAGCTTAGTCCAGGGGGAGTTCTTC.

Only a few counts were recorded for this clonotype. The V gene is TRBV12-3 or TRBV12-4, the J gene TRBJ2-5; maybe TRBD1 (5 bases). The CDR3 runs 13 residues. Trimming pared 4 bases from V and 9 bases from J, leaving 15 bases between. The chain's CDR3 is CASSSAPARAQYF. The CDR3 nucleotides are TGTGCCAGCAGTTCCGCCCCTGCCAGGGCCCAGTACTTC.

This sequence joins TRBV29-1 and TRBJ2-5, with D tentatively TRBD1 (5 bases). Trimming took 4 bases from V and 5 from J, leaving 17 bases between them. The CDR3 is 14 residues long. Germline CDR1 reads SQVTM; CDR2 reads ANQGSEA. For the CDR3, the DNA is TGCAGCGTTGCCTCCCCAGGGATTGTGGAGACCCAGTACTTC. Translation: CSVASPGIVETQYF. Full variable domain (remainder filled in from reference TRBV29-1 and TRBJ2-5): SAVISQKPSRDICQRGTSLTIQCQVDSQVTMMFWYRQQPGQSLTLIATANQGSEATYESGFVIDKFPISRPNLTFSTLTVSNMSPEDSSIYLCSVASPGIVETQYFGPGTRLLVL.

V usage is TRBV20-1 and J usage is TRBJ2-7; D might be TRBD1 (5 bases). The CDR3 has 14 amino acids. The V and J ends lost 3 bases and 6 bases respectively, with 18 bases between them. CDR1 is DFQATT and CDR2 is SNEGSKA in the germline V gene (reference sequence). CDR3 region: CSARSPSVGLEQYF. For the CDR3, the DNA is TGCAGTGCTAGGAGCCCTAGTGTGGGGCTCGAGCAGTACTTC.

This clonotype was detected a few times. The CDR3 protein is CASSQSHEQFF. In DNA, the CDR3 is TGTGCCAGCAGCCAATCCCATGAGCAGTTCTTC. The chain is built from TRBV3-1 and TRBJ2-1; D is unclear. In germline, CDR1 is LGHDT, CDR2 YNNKEL (reference sequence). CDR3 length: 11 amino acids. Deletions cut 2 bases from V and 8 bases from J, with 4 bases between.

This chain connects TRBV19 to TRBJ1-5, with 10 bases lining up with TRBD1. This CDR3 is built from 13 residues. Germline CDR1 LNHDA, CDR2 SQIVND (reference sequence). Trimming took 6 bases from V and 5 from J; bases not matched to a gene: 1. The CDR3 DNA reads as TGTGCCAGTAGCGGACAGGGGGATCAGCCCCAGCATTTT. Translation: CASSGQGDQPQHF.

This clonotype was seen a handful of times. This chain uses TRBV12-3 or TRBV12-4 with TRBJ2-7; TRBD2 agrees at 12 bases. The CDR3 has 17 amino acids. J was trimmed by 2 bases and V by 5 bases; bases with no gene match: 10. CDR3 coding DNA: TGTGCCAGCAGTACCATCTTGGGACTAGCGGGTGCCTACGAGCAGTACTTC. This encodes CASSTILGLAGAYEQYF.

The V call is TRBV3-1, the J call TRBJ1-5; unclear D gene. The CDR3 has 13 amino acids. Germline CDR1 LGHDT, CDR2 YNNKEL (reference sequence). Trimming left V 2 bases short and J 3 bases short, with 5 bases between. CDR3 sequence reads: CASSQNNNQPQHF. The CDR3 bases are TGTGCCAGCAGCCAAAATAACAATCAGCCCCAGCATTTT.

This clonotype occurred a few times. This rearrangement joins TRBV12-3 or TRBV12-4 to TRBJ1-1; tentatively, D is TRBD1 (6 bases). The germline V and J ends were trimmed by 2 bases and 3 bases, with 10 bases remaining between them. This CDR3 spans 14 amino acids. The CDR3 loop is CASSLRGGDTEAFF. The CDR3 nucleotides are TGTGCCAGCAGTTTACGAGGGGGGGACACTGAAGCTTTCTTT.

The rearrangement uses TRBV6-2 or TRBV6-3 and TRBJ2-3, with 11 bases fitting TRBD2. CDR3 size: 16 residues. Germline V lookup: CDR1 MNHEY, CDR2 SVGEGT. V shed 5 bases, J shed 0 bases, and the junction held 4 bases outside the gene matches. The CDR3 region has the DNA TGTGCCAGCAGTAACGGACTAGCGGGTAGCACAGATACGCAGTATTTT. Translation gives CASSNGLAGSTDTQYF.

CDR3 sequence reads: CASSLGPGLAGVQEQFF. DNA of the CDR3: TGTGCCAGCAGCTTAGGTCCCGGACTAGCGGGAGTACAGGAGCAGTTCTTC. This chain uses TRBV11-3 with TRBJ2-1, with TRBD2 identical over 13 bases. The CDR3 consists of 17 residues. Per germline, CDR1 SGHNT and CDR2 YENEEA. J was trimmed by 10 bases and V by 1 base; bases with no gene match: 10.